Below, 23 T cell receptor beta chains from the same sample are listed, as sequenced in a study of neurological immune-mediated disorders. From the 5' RACE reads, TCRdb called clonotypes with MiXCR, one entry per CDR3 protein. This sample carries 77,000 or so distinct CDR3 sequences, around 9.9% of them seen once, and the ten largest clones take about 1.7%. Sequences were obtained from PBMCs. The receptors here all came from a man aged 45-65 years in good health.

This clonotype has a count of ten or more. J is TRBJ2-5 and V is TRBV20-1; D is unclear. V was cut by 6 bases and J by 3 bases, with 8 bases left in between. Germline CDR1 and CDR2: DFQATT and SNEGSKA (reference sequence). The CDR3 covers 11 residues. CDR3 region: CSALGKETQYF. DNA of the CDR3: TGCAGTGCGTTAGGGAAAGAGACCCAGTACTTC.

At least ten counts were recorded for this clonotype. V is TRBV5-1 and J is TRBJ2-1, with TRBD2 matching 8 bases. The germline CDR1 and CDR2 sequences are SGHRS and YFSETQ. After removal of 2 bases from V and 0 bases from J, the junction contained 7 bases not matched to a gene. This CDR3 comprises 17 residues. CDR3 nucleotide sequence: TGCGCCAGCAGCTTCCCCCCGGCGGGGGGCTCCTACAATGAGCAGTTCTTC. Protein product: CASSFPPAGGSYNEQFF.

This clonotype was observed many times. The chain couples TRBV11-2 to TRBJ2-5; 9 bases align to TRBD2. Germline V gives CDR1 SGHAT, CDR2 FQNNGV. CDR3 length equals 15 residues. The V segment lost 5 bases and the J segment 4 bases; nucleotides outside the gene matches: 8. The CDR3 DNA reads TGTGCCAGCAGCCCCGGGACTAGCAAGCGAGAGACCCAGTACTTC. Amino acids: CASSPGTSKRETQYF. The whole variable domain, remainder taken from reference TRBV11-2 and TRBJ2-5, is EAGVAQSPRYKIIEKRQSVAFWCNPISGHATLYWYQQILGQGPKLLIQFQNNGVVDDSQLPKDRFSAERLKGVDSTLKIQPAKLEDSAVYLCASSPGTSKRETQYFGPGTRLLVL.

This clonotype was observed many times. V is TRBV5-1 and J is TRBJ1-6; weak D call: TRBD1 (5 bases). The CDR3 sequence is 16 residues long. Germline assignment: CDR1 SGHRS and CDR2 YFSETQ. Trimming stripped 3 bases from V and 9 bases from J, with 19 bases between. The CDR3 coding sequence is TGCGCCAGCAGCTCAGCGGCCGCGGGGGAAGGTTCACCCCTCCACTTT. The encoded protein is CASSSAAAGEGSPLHF.

This clonotype was recorded at least ten times. This chain joins TRBV5-1 and TRBJ2-7, with 7 bases matching TRBD1. With V trimmed by 5 bases and J by 3 bases, 5 bases remained unmatched. The germline gives CDR1 SGHRS, CDR2 YFSETQ. The CDR3 is 13 amino acids. In DNA form, the CDR3 reads TGCGCCAGCAGTCTGACAGGGAACTACGAGCAGTACTTC. It codes for CASSLTGNYEQYF.

This clonotype is labeled as medium-sized (0.01 to 0.1%). This sequence joins TRBV20-1 and TRBJ1-6; tentative D call: TRBD1 (5 bases). Trimming removed 0 bases from V and 6 bases from J, with 15 bases in between. Germline CDR1 is DFQATT and CDR2 is SNEGSKA (reference sequence). CDR3 length: 16 residues. The CDR3 loop is CSARDPPGTANSPLHF. CDR3 coding DNA: TGCAGTGCTAGAGATCCCCCGGGGACGGCTAATTCACCCCTCCACTTT.

This clonotype has at least ten counts. The chain couples TRBV6-6 to TRBJ2-3; D unresolved. The length of the CDR3 is 14 residues. Germline V CDR1 and CDR2: MNHNY, SVGAGI (reference sequence). The V end was cut by 2 bases, the J end by 1 base, with 7 bases between. The chain's CDR3 is CASSYAQGTDTQYF. In DNA, the CDR3 is TGTGCCAGCAGTTACGCTCAGGGCACAGATACGCAGTATTTT.

This clonotype was observed at least ten times. This chain uses TRBV5-1 with TRBJ1-2; D remains ambiguous. Trimming pared 0 bases from V and 4 bases from J, leaving 13 bases between. CDR3 size: 15 residues. Per the germline V gene, CDR1 is SGHRS and CDR2 is YFSETQ. The CDR3 coding sequence is TGCGCCAGCAGCTTGGAGTTCGAGGTCGCCTATGGCTACACCTTC. It yields the protein CASSLEFEVAYGYTF. The variable domain in full, with the rest retrieved from reference TRBV5-1 and TRBJ1-2, is KAGVTQTPRYLIKTRGQQVTLSCSPISGHRSVSWYQQTPGQGLQFLFEYFSETQRNKGNFPGRFSGRQFSNSRSEMNVSTLELGDSALYLCASSLEFEVAYGYTFGSGTRLTVV.

This rearrangement joins TRBV5-1 to TRBJ2-7; D is unclear. This CDR3 contains 15 residues. From germline, CDR1 is SGHRS and CDR2 YFSETQ. The V end lost 0 bases, the J end lost 2 bases, and 12 bases lay between the germline ends. The CDR3: CASSLGVRQTYEQYF. DNA of the CDR3: TGCGCCAGCAGCTTGGGGGTCAGACAAACCTACGAGCAGTACTTC.

This clonotype was detected once. CDR3 protein: CAISESRGYEQYF. CDR3 DNA sequence: TGTGCCATCAGTGAGTCGAGAGGGTACGAGCAGTACTTC. The chain has TRBV10-3 and TRBJ2-7; possibly TRBD2 for D (5 bases). Germline CDR1 and CDR2: ENHRY and SYGVKD. Trimming shortened V by 0 bases and J by 4 bases, and 7 bases separated the two germline ends. The CDR3 runs to 13 residues.

This clonotype was recorded at least ten times. V is TRBV29-1 and J is TRBJ2-1; D is perhaps TRBD1 or TRBD2 (5 bases each). V lost 8 bases, J lost 6 bases, and 20 bases lay in between. The CDR3 is made up of 14 amino acids. Germline assignment: CDR1 SQVTM and CDR2 ANQGSEA. CDR3 DNA sequence: TGCAGCACATCCGGGATTGGGGCCTTCAATGAGCAGTTCTTC. Translated: CSTSGIGAFNEQFF.

This clonotype has a count of ten or more. This sequence joins TRBV29-1 and TRBJ1-5; 11 nucleotides align to TRBD1. V lost 6 bases to trimming and J lost 4 bases; unmatched junction nucleotides: 2. This CDR3 has 13 amino acids. Per germline, CDR1 SQVTM and CDR2 ANQGSEA. CDR3 sequence: CSVGTGGNQPQHF. The CDR3 coding sequence is TGCAGCGTAGGGACAGGGGGAAATCAGCCCCAGCATTTT.

This clonotype was counted at least ten times. V gene TRBV20-1 combines with J gene TRBJ2-5, with TRBD2 matching 7 bases. V shed 5 bases and J 2 bases; nucleotides not matched to a gene: 11. Germline CDR1 and CDR2: DFQATT and SNEGSKA (reference sequence). CDR3 size: 15 residues. In DNA, the CDR3 is TGCAGTGCTCGACCAGGGAGCGGGGTTCAAGAGACCCAGTACTTC. Translating it yields CSARPGSGVQETQYF.

This clonotype was seen many times. This chain links TRBV20-1 with TRBJ1-4, with TRBD1 as a possible D gene (5 bases). This CDR3 comprises 15 residues. V dropped 0 bases and J dropped 8 bases, with 16 bases sitting between them. CDR1 and CDR2 from the germline V gene are DFQATT and SNEGSKA (reference sequence). CDR3 residues: CSARDVRSRGEKLFF. CDR3 nucleotide sequence: TGCAGTGCTAGAGATGTCCGTAGCCGGGGGGAAAAACTGTTTTTT.

This clonotype was seen ten or more times. The chain recombines TRBV29-1 with TRBJ2-1; perhaps TRBD1 as D (6 bases). CDR1 and CDR2 (germline): SQVTM, ANQGSEA. The CDR3 loop spans 12 amino acids. CDR3 bases: TGCAGGGGCGGACCGTCTAGGGGGGAGCAGTTCTTC. It encodes CRGGPSRGEQFF.

This clonotype was counted many times. The gene calls are TRBV20-1 and TRBJ2-3; 11 bases fit TRBD2. CDR1 DFQATT and CDR2 SNEGSKA come from the germline V gene (reference sequence). The length of the CDR3 is 14 residues. V trimming: 6 bases; J trimming: 5 bases; junction bases outside the gene matches: 7. In nucleotides, the CDR3 is TGCAGTGCAATAGCGGGGGGGCCGAGAGATACGCAGTATTTT. It yields the protein CSAIAGGPRDTQYF.

This clonotype has ten or more counts. The rearrangement uses TRBV28 and TRBJ2-4; D is possibly TRBD1 (5 bases). This CDR3 contains 17 residues. V lost 5 bases, J lost 1 base, and 18 bases lay in between. Germline assignment: CDR1 MDHEN and CDR2 SYDVKM. The CDR3 here is CASSPLVGAGAKNIQYF. The CDR3 DNA is TGTGCCAGCAGTCCGCTTGTAGGGGCAGGGGCCAAAAACATTCAGTACTTC.

This clonotype was counted ten times or more. This chain joins TRBV12-3 or TRBV12-4 and TRBJ2-3; TRBD2 might be the D (6 bases). The CDR3 has 16 amino acids. Trimming removed 4 bases from V and 0 bases from J, with 14 bases in between. In DNA form, the CDR3 reads TGTGCCAGCAGTTATCGGCGGGATCCTAGCACAGATACGCAGTATTTT. Residues: CASSYRRDPSTDTQYF.

In this sample, this clonotype turned up a few times. This chain connects TRBV27 to TRBJ2-7, with D possibly TRBD1 on 5 matching bases. The germline CDR1 and CDR2 sequences are MNHEY and SMNVEV (reference sequence). The CDR3 length is 14 residues. V lost 2 bases and J lost 3, with 11 bases in between. The CDR3 DNA reads TGTGCCAGCAGTTTAAAACAGGACCGCTACGAGCAGTACTTC. Encoded protein: CASSLKQDRYEQYF.

This clonotype was counted ten times or more. V is TRBV7-2 and J is TRBJ2-7; 8 nucleotides match TRBD2. Germline V gives CDR1 SGHTA, CDR2 FQGNSA. V lost 1 base, J lost 3 bases, and 2 bases stayed unmatched. This CDR3 spans 14 amino acids. This CDR3 reads CASSLGTSLYEQYF. The DNA for the CDR3 is TGTGCCAGCAGCTTAGGGACTAGCCTCTACGAGCAGTACTTC.

The chain employs TRBV5-1 and TRBJ2-5, with 10 bases lining up with TRBD2. J was trimmed by 5 bases and V by 4 bases; bases with no gene match: 8. Germline V lookup: CDR1 SGHRS, CDR2 YFSETQ. The CDR3 consists of 15 residues. The CDR3 sequence: CASSLIAGGLETQYF. The DNA of the CDR3 is TGCGCCAGCAGCCTTATAGCGGGAGGACTGGAGACCCAGTACTTC.

Remarks on this clonotype: The junction shows a germline mismatch at one end, possibly a read error. The chain uses TRBV20-1 and TRBJ1-6; maybe TRBD1 (5 bases). In germline, CDR1 is DFQATT, CDR2 SNEGSKA (reference sequence). CDR3 length: 17 residues. CDR3 loop: CSAWPRGSLSYNSPLHF. CDR3 sequence (DNA): TGCAGTGCTTGGCCTAGGGGCAGCTTATCCTATAATTCACCGCTCCACTTT.

This clonotype was seen a few times. This rearrangement joins TRBV12-3 or TRBV12-4 to TRBJ1-3, with D possibly TRBD1 on 5 matching bases. V lost 6 bases, J lost 0 bases, and 15 bases lay in between. This CDR3 is built from 16 residues. The CDR3 bases are TGTGCCAGCAGAGGAAGGGGTTTCAGCTCTGGAAACACCATATATTTT. Encoded protein: CASRGRGFSSGNTIYF.